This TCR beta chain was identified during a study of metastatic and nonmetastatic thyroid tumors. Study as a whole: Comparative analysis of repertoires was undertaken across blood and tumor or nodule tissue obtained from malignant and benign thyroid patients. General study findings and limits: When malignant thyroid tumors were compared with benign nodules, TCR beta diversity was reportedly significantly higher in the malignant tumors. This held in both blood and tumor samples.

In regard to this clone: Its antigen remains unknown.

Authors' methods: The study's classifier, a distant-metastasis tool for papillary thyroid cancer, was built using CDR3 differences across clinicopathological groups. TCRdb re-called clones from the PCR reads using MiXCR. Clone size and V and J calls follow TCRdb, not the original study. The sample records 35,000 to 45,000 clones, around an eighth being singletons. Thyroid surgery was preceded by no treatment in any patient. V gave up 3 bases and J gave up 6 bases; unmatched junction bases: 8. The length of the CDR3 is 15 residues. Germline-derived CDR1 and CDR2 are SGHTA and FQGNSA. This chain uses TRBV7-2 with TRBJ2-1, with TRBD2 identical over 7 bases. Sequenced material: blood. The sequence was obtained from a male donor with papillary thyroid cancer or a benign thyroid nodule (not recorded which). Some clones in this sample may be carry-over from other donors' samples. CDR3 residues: CASSFGGVGVNEQFF. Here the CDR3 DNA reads TGTGCCAGCAGCTTTGGGGGGGTCGGAGTCAATGAGCAGTTCTTC.